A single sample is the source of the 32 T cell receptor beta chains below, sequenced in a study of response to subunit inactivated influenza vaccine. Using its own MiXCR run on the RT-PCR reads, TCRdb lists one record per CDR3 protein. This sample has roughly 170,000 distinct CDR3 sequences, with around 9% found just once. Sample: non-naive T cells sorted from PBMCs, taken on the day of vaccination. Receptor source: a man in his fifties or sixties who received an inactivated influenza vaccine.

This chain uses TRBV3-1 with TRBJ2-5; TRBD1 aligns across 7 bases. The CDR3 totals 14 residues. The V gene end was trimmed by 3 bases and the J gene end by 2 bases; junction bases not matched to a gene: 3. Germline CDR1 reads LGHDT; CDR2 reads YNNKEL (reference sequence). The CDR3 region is CASSQMGQQETQYF. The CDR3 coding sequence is TGTGCCAGCAGCCAGATGGGACAGCAAGAGACCCAGTACTTC.

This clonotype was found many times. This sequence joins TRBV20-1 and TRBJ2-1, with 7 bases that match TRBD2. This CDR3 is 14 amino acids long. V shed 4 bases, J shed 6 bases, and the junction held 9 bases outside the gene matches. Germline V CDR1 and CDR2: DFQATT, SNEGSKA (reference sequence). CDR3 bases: TGCAGTGCTAAAACGGGACTATCGCTCAATGAGCAGTTCTTC. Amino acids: CSAKTGLSLNEQFF.

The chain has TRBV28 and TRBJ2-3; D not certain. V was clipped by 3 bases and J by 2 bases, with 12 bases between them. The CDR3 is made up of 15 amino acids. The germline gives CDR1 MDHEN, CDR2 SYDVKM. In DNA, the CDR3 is TGTGCCAGCAGTTTTCGTTTTGGGAACACAGATACGCAGTATTTT. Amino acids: CASSFRFGNTDTQYF.

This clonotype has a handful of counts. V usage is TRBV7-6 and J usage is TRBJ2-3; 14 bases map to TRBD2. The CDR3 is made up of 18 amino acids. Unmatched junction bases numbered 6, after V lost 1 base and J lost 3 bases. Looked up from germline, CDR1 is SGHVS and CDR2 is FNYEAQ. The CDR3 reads CASSLGLAGGPATDTQYF. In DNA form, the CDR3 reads TGTGCCAGCAGCTTAGGACTAGCGGGAGGGCCCGCTACAGATACGCAGTATTTT.

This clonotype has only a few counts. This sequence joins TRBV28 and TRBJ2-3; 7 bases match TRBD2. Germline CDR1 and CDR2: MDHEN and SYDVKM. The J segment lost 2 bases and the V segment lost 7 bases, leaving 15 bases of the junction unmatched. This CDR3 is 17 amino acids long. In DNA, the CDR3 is TGTGCCAGCACTCCAAGCGGGCTAGCGGATATCACAGATACGCAGTATTTT. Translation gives CASTPSGLADITDTQYF.

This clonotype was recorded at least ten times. Written as DNA, the CDR3 is TGTGCCAGCAGCCCTAGCGGTACATACAATGAGCAGTTCTTC. It yields the protein CASSPSGTYNEQFF. This chain connects TRBV6-1 to TRBJ2-1; 7 bases are shared with TRBD2. Germline V CDR1 and CDR2: MNHNS, SASEGT. The CDR3 length is 14 residues. The V segment lost 6 bases and the J segment 4 bases; nucleotides outside the gene matches: 6.

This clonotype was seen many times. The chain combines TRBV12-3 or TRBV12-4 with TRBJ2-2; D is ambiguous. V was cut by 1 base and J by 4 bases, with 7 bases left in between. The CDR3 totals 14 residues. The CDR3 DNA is TGTGCCAGCAGTTTAGGGTCTCGCACCGGGGAGCTGTTTTTT. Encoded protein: CASSLGSRTGELFF.

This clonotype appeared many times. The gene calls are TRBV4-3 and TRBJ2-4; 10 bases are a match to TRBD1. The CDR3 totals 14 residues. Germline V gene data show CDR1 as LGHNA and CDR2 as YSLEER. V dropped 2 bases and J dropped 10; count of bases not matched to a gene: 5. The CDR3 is CASSQNPGQGIQYF. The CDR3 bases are TGCGCCAGCAGCCAAAACCCGGGACAGGGGATTCAGTACTTC.

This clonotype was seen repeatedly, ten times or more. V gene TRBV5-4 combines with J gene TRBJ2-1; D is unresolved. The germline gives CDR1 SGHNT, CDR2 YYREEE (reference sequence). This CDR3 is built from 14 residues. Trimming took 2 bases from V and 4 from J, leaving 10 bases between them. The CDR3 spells CASSFGGPYNEQFF. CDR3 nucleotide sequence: TGTGCCAGCAGCTTTGGCGGACCGTACAATGAGCAGTTCTTC.

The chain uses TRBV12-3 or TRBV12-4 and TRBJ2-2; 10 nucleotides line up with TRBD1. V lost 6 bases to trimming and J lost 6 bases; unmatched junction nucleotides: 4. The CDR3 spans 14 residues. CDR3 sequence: CASSRGTGAGELFF. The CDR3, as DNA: TGTGCCAGCAGCCGCGGGACAGGGGCCGGGGAGCTGTTTTTT.

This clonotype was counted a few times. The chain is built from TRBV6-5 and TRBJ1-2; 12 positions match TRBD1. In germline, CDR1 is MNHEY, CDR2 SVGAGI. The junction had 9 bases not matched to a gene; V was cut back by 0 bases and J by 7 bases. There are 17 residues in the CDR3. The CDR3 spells CASSYSTGTGGASGYTF. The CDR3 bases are TGTGCCAGCAGTTACTCGACGGGGACAGGGGGCGCAAGTGGCTACACCTTC.

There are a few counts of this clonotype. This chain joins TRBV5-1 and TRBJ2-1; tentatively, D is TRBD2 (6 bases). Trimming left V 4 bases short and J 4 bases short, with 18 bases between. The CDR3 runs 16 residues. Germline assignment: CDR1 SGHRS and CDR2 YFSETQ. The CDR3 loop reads CASSLGGGAAYNEQFF. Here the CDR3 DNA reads TGCGCCAGCAGCCTGGGGGGTGGGGCGGCATACAATGAGCAGTTCTTC.

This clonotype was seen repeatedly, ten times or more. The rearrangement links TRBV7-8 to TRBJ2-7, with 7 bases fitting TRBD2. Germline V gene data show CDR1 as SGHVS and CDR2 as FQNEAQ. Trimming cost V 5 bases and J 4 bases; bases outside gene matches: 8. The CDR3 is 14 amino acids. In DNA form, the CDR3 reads TGTGCCAGCAGCAGGCCCGAGGGAGGGTACGAGCAGTACTTC. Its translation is CASSRPEGGYEQYF.

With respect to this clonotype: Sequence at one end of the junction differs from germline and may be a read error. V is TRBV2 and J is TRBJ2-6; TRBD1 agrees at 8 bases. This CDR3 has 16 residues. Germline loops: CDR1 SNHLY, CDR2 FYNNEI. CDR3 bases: TGTGCCAGCAGTGGAACCCAGGGGGCCGGGGCCAACGTCCTGAATTTC. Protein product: CASSGTQGAGANVLNF.

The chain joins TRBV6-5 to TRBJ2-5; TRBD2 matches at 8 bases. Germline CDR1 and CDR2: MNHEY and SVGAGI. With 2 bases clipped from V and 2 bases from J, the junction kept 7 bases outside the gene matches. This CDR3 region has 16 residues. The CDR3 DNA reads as TGTGCCAGCAGTTACGCGGCGGGAGGTCGACAAGAGACCCAGTACTTC. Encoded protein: CASSYAAGGRQETQYF.

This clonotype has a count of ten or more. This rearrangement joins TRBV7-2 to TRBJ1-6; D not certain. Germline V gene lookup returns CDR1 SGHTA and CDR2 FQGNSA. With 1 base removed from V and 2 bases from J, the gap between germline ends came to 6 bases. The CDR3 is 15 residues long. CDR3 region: CASSLDKAYNSPLHF. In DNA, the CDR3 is TGTGCCAGCAGCTTAGATAAGGCCTATAATTCACCCCTCCACTTT.

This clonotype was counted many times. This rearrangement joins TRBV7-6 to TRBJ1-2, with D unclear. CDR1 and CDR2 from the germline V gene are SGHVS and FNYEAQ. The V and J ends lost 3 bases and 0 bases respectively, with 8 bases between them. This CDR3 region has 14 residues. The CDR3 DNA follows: TGTGCCAGCAGCTTTTCCGGGACTAACTATGGCTACACCTTC. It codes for CASSFSGTNYGYTF.

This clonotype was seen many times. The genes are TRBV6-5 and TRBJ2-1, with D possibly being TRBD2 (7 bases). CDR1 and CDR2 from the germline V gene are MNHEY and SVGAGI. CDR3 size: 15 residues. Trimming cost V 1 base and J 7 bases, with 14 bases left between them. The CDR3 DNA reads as TGTGCCAGCAGTTACTTGGGAGGGGGGGGTAATGAGCAGTTCTTC. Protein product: CASSYLGGGGNEQFF.

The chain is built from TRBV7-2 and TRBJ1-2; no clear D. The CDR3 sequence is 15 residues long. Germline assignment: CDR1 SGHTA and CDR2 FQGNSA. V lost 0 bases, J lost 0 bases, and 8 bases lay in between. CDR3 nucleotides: TGTGCCAGCAGCTTAGCCTCAGAAGCTAACTATGGCTACACCTTC. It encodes CASSLASEANYGYTF.

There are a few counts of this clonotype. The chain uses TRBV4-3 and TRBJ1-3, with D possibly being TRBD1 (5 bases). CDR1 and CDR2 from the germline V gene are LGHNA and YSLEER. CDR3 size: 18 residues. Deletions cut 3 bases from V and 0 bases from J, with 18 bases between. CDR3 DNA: TGCGCCAGCAGCCAGGGCAGGGCCTCCGGCGGCTCTGGAAACACCATATATTTT. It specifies CASSQGRASGGSGNTIYF.

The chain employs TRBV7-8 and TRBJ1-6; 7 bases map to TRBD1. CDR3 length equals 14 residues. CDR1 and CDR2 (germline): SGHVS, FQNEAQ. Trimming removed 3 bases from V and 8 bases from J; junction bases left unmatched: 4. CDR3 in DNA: TGTGCCAGCAGCTTCCGGGACAGATATTCACCCCTCCACTTT. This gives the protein CASSFRDRYSPLHF. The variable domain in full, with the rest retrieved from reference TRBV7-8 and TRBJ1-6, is GAGVSQSPRYKVAKRGQDVALRCDPISGHVSLFWYQQALGQGPEFLTYFQNEAQLDKSGLPSDRFFAERPEGSVSTLKIQRTQQEDSAVYLCASSFRDRYSPLHFGNGTRLTVT.

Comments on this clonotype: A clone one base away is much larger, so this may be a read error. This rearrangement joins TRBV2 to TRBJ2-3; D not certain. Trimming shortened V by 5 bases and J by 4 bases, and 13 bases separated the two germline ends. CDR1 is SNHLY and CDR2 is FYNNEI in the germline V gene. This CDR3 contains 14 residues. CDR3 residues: CASSSQASADTQYF. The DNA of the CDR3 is TGTGCCAGCAGTTCCCAGGCCAGCGCAGATACGCAGTATTTT. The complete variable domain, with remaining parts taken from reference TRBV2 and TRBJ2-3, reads EPEVTQTPSHQVTQMGQEVILRCVPISNHLYFYWYRQILGQKVEFLVSFYNNEISEKSEIFDDQFSVERPDGSNFTLKIRSTKLEDSAMYFCASSSQASADTQYFGPGTRLTVL.

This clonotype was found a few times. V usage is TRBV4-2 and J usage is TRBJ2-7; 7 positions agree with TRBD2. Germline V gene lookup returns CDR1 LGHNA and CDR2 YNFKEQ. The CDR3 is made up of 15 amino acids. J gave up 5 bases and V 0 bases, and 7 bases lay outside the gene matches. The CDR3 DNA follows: TGTGCCAGCAGCCAAGATGCGGGACGGGGGGACGAGCAGTACTTC. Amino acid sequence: CASSQDAGRGDEQYF.

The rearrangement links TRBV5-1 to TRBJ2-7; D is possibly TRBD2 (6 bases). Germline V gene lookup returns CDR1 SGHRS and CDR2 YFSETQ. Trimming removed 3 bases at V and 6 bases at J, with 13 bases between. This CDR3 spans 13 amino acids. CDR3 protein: CASSSKGSGEQYF. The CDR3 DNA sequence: TGCGCCAGCAGCTCCAAAGGTAGCGGCGAGCAGTACTTC. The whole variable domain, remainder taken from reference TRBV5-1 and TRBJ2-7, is KAGVTQTPRYLIKTRGQQVTLSCSPISGHRSVSWYQQTPGQGLQFLFEYFSETQRNKGNFPGRFSGRQFSNSRSEMNVSTLELGDSALYLCASSSKGSGEQYFGPGTRLTVT.

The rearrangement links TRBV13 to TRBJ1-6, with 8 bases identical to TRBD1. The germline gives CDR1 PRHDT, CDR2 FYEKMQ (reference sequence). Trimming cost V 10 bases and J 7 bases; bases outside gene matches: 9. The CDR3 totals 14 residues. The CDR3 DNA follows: TGTGCCACCTCCACCGGACAGGGAAATTCACCCCTCCACTTT. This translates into CATSTGQGNSPLHF.

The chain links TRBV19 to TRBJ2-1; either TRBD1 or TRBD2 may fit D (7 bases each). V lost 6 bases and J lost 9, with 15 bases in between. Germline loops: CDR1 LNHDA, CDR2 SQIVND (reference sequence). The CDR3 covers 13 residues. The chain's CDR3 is CASSIDREGEQFF. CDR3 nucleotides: TGTGCCAGTAGCATCGACAGGGAGGGTGAGCAGTTCTTC.

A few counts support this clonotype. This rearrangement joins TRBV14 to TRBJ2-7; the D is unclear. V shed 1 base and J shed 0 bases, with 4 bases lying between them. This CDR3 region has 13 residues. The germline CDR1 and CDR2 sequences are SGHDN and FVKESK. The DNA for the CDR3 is TGTGCCAGCAGCCAAGTAGCCTCCTACGAGCAGTACTTC. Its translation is CASSQVASYEQYF.

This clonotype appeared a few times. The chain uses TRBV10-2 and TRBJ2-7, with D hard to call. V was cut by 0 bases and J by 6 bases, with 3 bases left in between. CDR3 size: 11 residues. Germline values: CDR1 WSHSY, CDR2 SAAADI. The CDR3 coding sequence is TGCGCCAGCAGTGAGTCGTTCGAGCAGTACTTC. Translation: CASSESFEQYF.

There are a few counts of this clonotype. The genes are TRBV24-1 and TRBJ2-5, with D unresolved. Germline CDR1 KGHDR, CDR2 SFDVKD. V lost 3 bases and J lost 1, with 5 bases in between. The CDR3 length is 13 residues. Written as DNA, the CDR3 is TGTGCCACCAGTGATGGGTTCCAAGAGACCCAGTACTTC. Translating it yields CATSDGFQETQYF.

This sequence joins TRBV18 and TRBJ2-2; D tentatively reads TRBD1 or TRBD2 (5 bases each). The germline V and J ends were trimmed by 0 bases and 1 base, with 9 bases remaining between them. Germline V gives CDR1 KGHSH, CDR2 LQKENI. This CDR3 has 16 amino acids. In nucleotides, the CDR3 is TGTGCCAGCTCACCACCGGGGACGGTGAACACCGGGGAGCTGTTTTTT. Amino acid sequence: CASSPPGTVNTGELFF.

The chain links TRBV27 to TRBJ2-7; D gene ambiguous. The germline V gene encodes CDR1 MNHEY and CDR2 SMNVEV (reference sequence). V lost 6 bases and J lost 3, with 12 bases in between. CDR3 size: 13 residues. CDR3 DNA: TGTGCCAGCAGGATTCACCCGAGCTACGAGCAGTACTTC. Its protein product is CASRIHPSYEQYF.

Here the CDR3 reads CASSVGDQYF. In DNA, the CDR3 is TGTGCCAGCAGCGTAGGGGACCAGTACTTC. The chain couples TRBV9 to TRBJ2-5, with no clear D. This CDR3 comprises 10 residues. CDR1 and CDR2 from the germline V gene are SGDLS and YYNGEE. Trimming pared 0 bases from V and 10 bases from J, leaving 4 bases between.